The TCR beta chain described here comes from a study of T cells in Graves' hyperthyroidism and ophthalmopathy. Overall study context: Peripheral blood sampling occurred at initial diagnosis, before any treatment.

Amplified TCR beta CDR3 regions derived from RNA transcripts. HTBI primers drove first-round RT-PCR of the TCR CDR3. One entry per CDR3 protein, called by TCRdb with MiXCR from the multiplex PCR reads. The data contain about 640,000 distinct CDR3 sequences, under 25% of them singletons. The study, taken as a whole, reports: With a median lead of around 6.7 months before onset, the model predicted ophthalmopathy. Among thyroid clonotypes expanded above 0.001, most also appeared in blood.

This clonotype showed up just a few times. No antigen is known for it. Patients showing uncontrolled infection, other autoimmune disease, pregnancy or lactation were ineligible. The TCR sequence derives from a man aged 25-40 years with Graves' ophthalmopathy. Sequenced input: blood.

CDR3 sequence (DNA): TGTGCCATCAGGCCTGACAGCCTCTCCTACAATGAGCAGTTCTTC. It is translated as CAIRPDSLSYNEQFF. The chain is built from TRBV10-3 and TRBJ2-1, with D possibly TRBD1 on 5 matching bases. This CDR3 contains 15 residues. The germline CDR1 and CDR2 sequences are ENHRY and SYGVKD. Trimming took off 6 bases at V and 0 bases at J, with 12 bases between the two ends.